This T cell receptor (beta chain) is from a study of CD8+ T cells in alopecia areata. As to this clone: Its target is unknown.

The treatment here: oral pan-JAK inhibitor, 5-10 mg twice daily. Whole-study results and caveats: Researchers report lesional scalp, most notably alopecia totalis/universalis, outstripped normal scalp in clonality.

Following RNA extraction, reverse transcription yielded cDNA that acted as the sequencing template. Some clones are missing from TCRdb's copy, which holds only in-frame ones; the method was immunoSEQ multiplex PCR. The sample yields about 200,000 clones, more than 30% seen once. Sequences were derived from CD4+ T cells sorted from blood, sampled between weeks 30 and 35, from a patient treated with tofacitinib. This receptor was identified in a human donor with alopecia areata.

In nucleotides, the CDR3 is TGTGCCAGCAGCTTAGCGTCACAGTACTATGGCTACACCTTC. This gives the protein CASSLASQYYGYTF. The chain uses TRBV7-9 and TRBJ1-2; D is uncertain. The germline gives CDR1 SEHNR, CDR2 FQNEAQ (reference sequence). Trimming removed 0 bases at V and 3 bases at J, with 8 bases between. This CDR3 is 14 amino acids long.